This TCR beta chain was sequenced in a study of regulatory T cells in long-lasting Graves disease. Study-wide background: Graves' patients, diagnosed recently, had received antithyroid drugs under 3 months.

Time point indicated: newly diagnosed GD, antithyroid drugs for less than 3 months. The TCR library used RNA extracted from PBMCs. The patient group derived from an endocrinology department in Xi'an, China. Building of the TCR beta libraries involved iRepertoire HTBI primers and Arm-PCR of CDR3 regions. In TCRdb, the multiplex PCR reads were re-called with MiXCR into one record per CDR3 protein. The sample has about 460,000 distinct CDR3 sequences, 12% to 15% seen once. V lost 0 bases and J 0 bases, leaving 11 bases between the germline ends. Per the germline V gene, CDR1 is DFQATT and CDR2 is SNEGSKA (reference sequence). The length of the CDR3 is 15 residues. Study observations and caveats: Newly diagnosed patients had higher TCR diversity than persistent Graves' patients did.

As regards this clonotype: The antigen remains undetermined.

This sample also appeared in a second study, on T cells in Graves' hyperthyroidism and ophthalmopathy.

The TCR was taken from a woman aged 50 to 60 with Graves disease. The sequencing here drew on peripheral blood mononuclear cells (PBMCs), taken at new diagnosis, from a patient treated with antithyroid drugs. This chain connects TRBV20-1 to TRBJ1-1, with TRBD1 as a possible D gene (6 bases). CDR3 nucleotides: TGCAGTGCTAGAGATCTTGAGGGGGTGAACACTGAAGCTTTCTTT. It specifies CSARDLEGVNTEAFF.